This T cell receptor (beta chain) was observed in a study of shared clonotypes between healthy human individuals. The V segment lost 5 bases and the J segment 1 base; nucleotides outside the gene matches: 17. CDR3 size: 22 residues. Germline CDR1 is MNHEY and CDR2 is SMNVEV (reference sequence). Assay: immunoSEQ multiplex PCR; the TCRdb copy retains only in-frame clones and omits some. Of more than 850,000 clones in the sample, around 78% were seen once. Sequencing input: memory CD4+ T cells from PBMCs. Specified subset: CD45RA-negative fraction. The chain combines TRBV27 with TRBJ2-2; the match to TRBD2 covers 15 bases. This TCR was sampled from a man aged 18 to 29 in good health. Some clones in this sample may be carry-over from other donors' samples. CDR3 residues: CASSIRGGLAGGTSWNTGELFF. Here the CDR3 DNA reads TGTGCCAGCAGTATACGCGGCGGACTAGCGGGAGGGACATCCTGGAACACCGGGGAGCTGTTTTTT.